Listed below are T cell receptor beta chains from one sample, sequenced in a study of blood T cell repertoires in COVID-19. Assay used: immunoSEQ multiplex PCR; TCRdb lists only in-frame clones, some missing. The sample has 150,000 to 200,000 clones; under 80% are singletons. Sequences were obtained from peripheral blood. These receptor sequences come from an elderly woman with acute or convalescent COVID-19. Each CDR3 is given with its conserved first and last residue. A D gene is named only where the DNA matches it firmly. Clone size is given for some rows only: seen once, a few or many times, or a class if the clone is expanded.

size,J,V,D,DNA,CDR3
.,TRBJ2-3,TRBV24-1,.,TGTGCCACCAGTGATTGGCTAGCATCAACAGATACGCAGTATTTT,CATSDWLASTDTQYF
.,TRBJ2-1,TRBV15,TRBD2,TGTGCCACCAGCAAAGAGCGGGAGGGCCTGAATGAGCAGTTCTTC,CATSKEREGLNEQFF
.,TRBJ1-2,TRBV28,TRBD1,TGTGCCAGCAGTTCATTTACAGGGGGCTCCTATGGCTACACCTTC,CASSSFTGGSYGYTF
few,TRBJ2-7,TRBV28,.,TGTGCCAGCAGACGGCGGGCTTCTTACGAGCAGTACTTC,CASRRRASYEQYF
.,TRBJ2-3,TRBV28,TRBD2,TGTGCCAGCAGTTCCCGGACTAGGAGCACAGATACGCAGTATTTT,CASSSRTRSTDTQYF
.,TRBJ2-2,TRBV18,TRBD1,TGTGCCAGCTCACCCCGACAGGGCTCCGGGGAGCTGTTTTTT,CASSPRQGSGELFF
.,TRBJ2-1,TRBV7-7,.,TGTGCCAGCAGCTTAGAAATTTTTGCGGTCAATGAGCAGTTCTTC,CASSLEIFAVNEQFF
.,TRBJ1-5,TRBV4-1,.,TGCGCCAGCAGCCCAAGACAGAATAGCAATCAGCCCCAGCATTTT,CASSPRQNSNQPQHF
once,TRBJ2-6,TRBV29-1,.,TGCAGCGCTCTGGGGGGACCCTCTGGGGCCAACGTCCTGACTTTC,CSALGGPSGANVLTF
.,TRBJ2-2,TRBV5-1,TRBD1,TGCGCCAGCAGCTTCAGGACAGGGACGATAGGGGAGCTGTTTTTT,CASSFRTGTIGELFF
.,TRBJ1-2,TRBV10-2,.,TGCGCCAGCAGTTTGGGACAAGCAGGGGGCTACACCTTC,CASSLGQAGGYTF
.,TRBJ1-2,TRBV5-1,TRBD1,TGCGCCAGCAGCTTGGAGGGTAACAGGGGCTATGGCTACACCTTC,CASSLEGNRGYGYTF
.,TRBJ2-3,TRBV27,TRBD2,TGTGCCAGCACAAGCGGGAGGGGCCCTCCGGGCGCAGATACGCAGTATTTT,CASTSGRGPPGADTQYF
.,TRBJ2-5,TRBV7-9,TRBD1,TGTGCCAGCAGCCCCAGGACAGGGGAAGAGACCCAGTACTTC,CASSPRTGEETQYF
.,TRBJ2-7,TRBV11-3,TRBD2,TGTGCCAGCAGCGCCCGGACTAGCGGAGGGGAGCAGTACTTC,CASSARTSGGEQYF
.,TRBJ2-3,TRBV7-9,TRBD2,TGTGCCAGCAGCTTTCCATACCGGACTAGCGGGAGTACAGATACGCAGTATTTT,CASSFPYRTSGSTDTQYF
.,TRBJ2-7,TRBV29-1,TRBD1,TGCAGCGTCCAGGACAGGATTGACGGCTACGAGCAGTACTTC,CSVQDRIDGYEQYF
.,TRBJ2-1,TRBV4-3,TRBD2,TGCGCCAGCAGCCAAGATCCTCACCCGGGAGGGCTTAACTACAATGAGCAGTTCTTC,CASSQDPHPGGLNYNEQFF
.,TRBJ2-1,TRBV7-2,TRBD1,TGTGCCAGCAGCTTATGGGGGACAGGCCACAATGAGCAGTTCTTC,CASSLWGTGHNEQFF
.,TRBJ2-5,TRBV10-1,.,TGCGCCAGCAGTGAGACAGCGGTTCAAGAGACCCAGTACTTC,CASSETAVQETQYF
.,TRBJ1-1,TRBV27,.,TGTGCCAGCACCTTCGCCTCAGGTGCTTTCACTGAAGCTTTCTTT,CASTFASGAFTEAFF
few,TRBJ1-1,TRBV14,.,TGTGCCAGCACCGCGGGACTCAGGAACACTGAAGCTTTCTTT,CASTAGLRNTEAFF
.,TRBJ2-7,TRBV6-5,TRBD2,TGTGCCAGCAATACACTCCAGCGGGAGTTCCACGAGCAGTACTTC,CASNTLQREFHEQYF
.,TRBJ2-2,TRBV7-2,TRBD2,TGTGCCAGCAGCTTAGAGGGGACTAGATCGGACGGGGAGCTGTTTTTT,CASSLEGTRSDGELFF
many,TRBJ1-4,TRBV5-4,.,TGTGCCAGCGGGGGCGCGGGAAAACTGTTTTTT,CASGGAGKLFF
.,TRBJ2-7,TRBV2,TRBD1,TGTGCCAGCACCCGGGACAGCTACGAGCAGTACTTC,CASTRDSYEQYF
few,TRBJ1-2,TRBV19,.,TGTGCCAGTAGTATAGAAGAGGGTGGCTACACCTTC,CASSIEEGGYTF
.,TRBJ2-7,TRBV3-1/TRBV3-2,TRBD1,TGTGCCAGCAGTCCAAAAAGGGGACAGGGTATCTACGAGCAGTACTTC,CASSPKRGQGIYEQYF
.,TRBJ1-6,TRBV28,.,TGTGCCAGCAGTTTATTCGGGGGGGATGGGTCACCCCTCCACTTT,CASSLFGGDGSPLHF
.,TRBJ1-2,TRBV9,TRBD1,TGTGCCAGCAGCCCGGACAGGGGCCATGGCTACACCTTC,CASSPDRGHGYTF